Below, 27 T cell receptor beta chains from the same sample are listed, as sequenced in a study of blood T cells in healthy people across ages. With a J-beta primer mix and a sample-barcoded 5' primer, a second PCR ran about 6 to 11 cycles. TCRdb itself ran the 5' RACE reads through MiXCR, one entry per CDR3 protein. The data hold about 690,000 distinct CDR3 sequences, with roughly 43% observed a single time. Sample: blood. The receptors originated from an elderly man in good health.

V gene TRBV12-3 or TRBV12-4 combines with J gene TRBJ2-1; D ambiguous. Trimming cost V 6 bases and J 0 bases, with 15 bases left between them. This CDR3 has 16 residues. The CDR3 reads CASSRTWESSYNEQFF. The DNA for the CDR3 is TGTGCCAGCAGCCGAACGTGGGAAAGCTCCTACAATGAGCAGTTCTTC.

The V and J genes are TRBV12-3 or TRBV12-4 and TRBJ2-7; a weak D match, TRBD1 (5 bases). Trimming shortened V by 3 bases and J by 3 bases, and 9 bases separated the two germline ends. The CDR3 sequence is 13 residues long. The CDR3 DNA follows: TGTGCCAGCAGTTTTCAGGGAATCTACGAGCAGTACTTC. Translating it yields CASSFQGIYEQYF.

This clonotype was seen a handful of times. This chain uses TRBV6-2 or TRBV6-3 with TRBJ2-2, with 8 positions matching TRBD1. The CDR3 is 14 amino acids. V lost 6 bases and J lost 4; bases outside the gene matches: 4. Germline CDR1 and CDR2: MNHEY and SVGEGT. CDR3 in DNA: TGTGCCAGCAGCCCAGGGGGCGGCACCGGGGAGCTGTTTTTT. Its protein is CASSPGGGTGELFF.

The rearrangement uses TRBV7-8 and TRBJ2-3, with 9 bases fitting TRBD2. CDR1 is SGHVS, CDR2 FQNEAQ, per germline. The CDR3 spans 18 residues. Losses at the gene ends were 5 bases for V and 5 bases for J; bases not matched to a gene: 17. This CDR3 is CASSPPGSAGGHGDTQYF. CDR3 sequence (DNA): TGTGCCAGCAGCCCCCCGGGGTCTGCGGGAGGGCATGGAGATACGCAGTATTTT.

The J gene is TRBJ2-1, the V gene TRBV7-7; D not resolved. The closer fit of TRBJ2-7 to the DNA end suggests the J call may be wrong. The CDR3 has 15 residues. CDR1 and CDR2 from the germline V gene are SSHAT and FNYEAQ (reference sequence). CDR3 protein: CASSRGPLSYNEQYF. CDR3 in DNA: TGTGCCAGCAGCCGAGGCCCCCTGTCCTACAATGAGCAGTACTTC.

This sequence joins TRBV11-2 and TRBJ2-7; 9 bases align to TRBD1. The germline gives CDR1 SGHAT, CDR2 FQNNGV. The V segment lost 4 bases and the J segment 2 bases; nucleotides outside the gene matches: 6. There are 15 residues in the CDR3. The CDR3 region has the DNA TGTGCCAGCAGCTCGAGGGACAGGGAGGCCTACGAGCAGTACTTC. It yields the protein CASSSRDREAYEQYF.

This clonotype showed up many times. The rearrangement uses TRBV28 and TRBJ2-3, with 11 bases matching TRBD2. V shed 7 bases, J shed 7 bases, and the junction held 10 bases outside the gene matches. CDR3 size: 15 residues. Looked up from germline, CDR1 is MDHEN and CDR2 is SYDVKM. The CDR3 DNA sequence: TGTGCCAGCACTCCCCAGACTAGCGGGATAAATACGCAGTATTTT. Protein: CASTPQTSGINTQYF.

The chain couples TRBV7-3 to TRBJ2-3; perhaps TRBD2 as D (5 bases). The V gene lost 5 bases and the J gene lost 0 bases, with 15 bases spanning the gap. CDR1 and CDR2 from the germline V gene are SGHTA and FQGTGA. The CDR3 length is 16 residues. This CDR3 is CASSARAASSTDTQYF. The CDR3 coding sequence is TGTGCCAGCAGCGCCCGAGCGGCTAGCAGCACAGATACGCAGTATTTT.

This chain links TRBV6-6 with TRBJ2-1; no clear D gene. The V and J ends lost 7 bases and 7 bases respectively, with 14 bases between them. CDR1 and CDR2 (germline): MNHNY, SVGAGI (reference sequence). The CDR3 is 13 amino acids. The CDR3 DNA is TGTGCCAGCATCGAAACGGTTGGTAATGAGCAGTTCTTC. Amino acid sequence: CASIETVGNEQFF.

CDR3 nucleotide sequence: TGCAGCGCCGTGGGGACTAGCGGGGGGGCCTACAATGAGCAGTACTTC. Encoded protein: CSAVGTSGGAYNEQYF. This chain uses TRBV29-1 with TRBJ2-1; 16 bases fit TRBD2. The J call may be in error: the DNA end matches TRBJ2-7 better. The V gene's germline CDR1 is SQVTM and CDR2 ANQGSEA. This CDR3 has 16 amino acids.

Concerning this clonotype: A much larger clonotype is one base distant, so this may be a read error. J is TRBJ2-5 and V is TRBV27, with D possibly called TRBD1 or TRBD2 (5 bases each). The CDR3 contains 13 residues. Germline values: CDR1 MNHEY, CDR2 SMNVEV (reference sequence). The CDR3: CVSSLSLMGAQYF. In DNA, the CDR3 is TGTGTCAGCAGTTTATCCCTAATGGGGGCCCAGTACTTC.

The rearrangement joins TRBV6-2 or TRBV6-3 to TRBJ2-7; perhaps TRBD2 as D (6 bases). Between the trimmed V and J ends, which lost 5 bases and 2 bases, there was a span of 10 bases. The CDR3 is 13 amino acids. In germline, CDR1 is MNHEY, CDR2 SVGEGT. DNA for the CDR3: TGTGCCAGCAGTGAAGCGGGCCCCTACGAGCAGTACTTC. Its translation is CASSEAGPYEQYF.

The chain's CDR3 is CASSLGLAGFGRNEQFF. In DNA form, the CDR3 reads TGCGCCAGCAGCTTAGGATTAGCGGGATTCGGTCGCAATGAGCAGTTCTTC. V and J are TRBV4-3 and TRBJ2-1; 8 bases fit TRBD2. Germline CDR1 is LGHNA and CDR2 is YSLEER. V lost 5 bases to trimming and J lost 6 bases; unmatched junction nucleotides: 15. The CDR3 has 17 residues.

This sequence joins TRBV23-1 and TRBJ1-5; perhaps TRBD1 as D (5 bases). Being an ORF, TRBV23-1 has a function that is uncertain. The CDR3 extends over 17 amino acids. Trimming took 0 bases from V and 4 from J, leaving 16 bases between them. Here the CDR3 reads CASSQSPSGIGNQPQHF. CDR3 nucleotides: TGCGCCAGCAGTCAATCGCCATCAGGGATCGGAAATCAGCCCCAGCATTTT.

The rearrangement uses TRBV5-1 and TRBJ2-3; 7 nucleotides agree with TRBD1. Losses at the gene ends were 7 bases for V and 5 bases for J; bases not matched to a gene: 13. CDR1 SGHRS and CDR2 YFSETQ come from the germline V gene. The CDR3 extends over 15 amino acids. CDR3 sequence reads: CASLPNRGGGDTQYF. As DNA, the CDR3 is TGCGCCAGCCTTCCCAATCGAGGGGGCGGAGATACGCAGTATTTT.

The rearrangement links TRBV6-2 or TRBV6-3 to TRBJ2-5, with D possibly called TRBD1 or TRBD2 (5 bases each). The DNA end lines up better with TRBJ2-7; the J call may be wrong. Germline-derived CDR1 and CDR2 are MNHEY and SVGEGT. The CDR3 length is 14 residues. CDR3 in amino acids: CASSPTGTSGEQYF. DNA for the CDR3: TGTGCCAGCAGCCCGACCGGGACGAGCGGCGAGCAGTACTTC.

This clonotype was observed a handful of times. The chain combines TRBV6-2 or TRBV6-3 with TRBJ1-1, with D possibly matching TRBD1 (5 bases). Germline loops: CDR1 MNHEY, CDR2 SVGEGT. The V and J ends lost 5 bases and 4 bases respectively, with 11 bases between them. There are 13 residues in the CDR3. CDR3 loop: CASSDDSSTEAFF. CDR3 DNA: TGTGCCAGCAGTGACGACAGCAGCACTGAAGCTTTCTTT.

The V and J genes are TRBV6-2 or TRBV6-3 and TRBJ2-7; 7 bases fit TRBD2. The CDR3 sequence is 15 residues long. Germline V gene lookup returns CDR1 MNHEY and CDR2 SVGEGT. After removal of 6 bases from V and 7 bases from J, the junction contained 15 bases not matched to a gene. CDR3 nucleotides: TGTGCCAGCAGCAGCGGGAAGGGAGGTTACAATGAGCAGTACTTC. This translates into CASSSGKGGYNEQYF.

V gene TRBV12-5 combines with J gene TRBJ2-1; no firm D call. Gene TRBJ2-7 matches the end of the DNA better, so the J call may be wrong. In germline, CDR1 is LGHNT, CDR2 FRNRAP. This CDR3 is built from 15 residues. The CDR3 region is CASGSDKSSYNEQYF. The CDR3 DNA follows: TGTGCTAGTGGATCTGACAAGAGCTCCTACAATGAGCAGTACTTC.

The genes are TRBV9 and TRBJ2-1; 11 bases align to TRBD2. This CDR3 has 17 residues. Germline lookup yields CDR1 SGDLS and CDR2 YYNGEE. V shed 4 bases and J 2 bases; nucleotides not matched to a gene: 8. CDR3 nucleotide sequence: TGTGCCAGCAGCCCCGACATAGCGGGAGGGGCCTACAATGAGCAGTTCTTC. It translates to CASSPDIAGGAYNEQFF.

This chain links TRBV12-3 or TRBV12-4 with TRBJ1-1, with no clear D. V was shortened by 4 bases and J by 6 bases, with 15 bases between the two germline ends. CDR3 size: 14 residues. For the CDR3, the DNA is TGTGCCAGCAGTTGGAGGTTGGATGGTCCTGAAGCTTTCTTT. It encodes CASSWRLDGPEAFF.

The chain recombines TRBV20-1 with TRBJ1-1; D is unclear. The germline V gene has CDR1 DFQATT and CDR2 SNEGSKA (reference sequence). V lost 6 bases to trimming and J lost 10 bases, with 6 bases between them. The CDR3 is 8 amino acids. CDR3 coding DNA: TGCAGTGCCGGAGGAGCTTTCTTT. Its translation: CSAGGAFF.

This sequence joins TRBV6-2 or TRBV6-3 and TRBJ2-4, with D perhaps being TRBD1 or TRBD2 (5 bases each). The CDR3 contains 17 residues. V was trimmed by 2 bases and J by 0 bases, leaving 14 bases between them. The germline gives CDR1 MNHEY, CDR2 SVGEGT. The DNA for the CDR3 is TGTGCCAGCAGTTACCCCTCAGGGAGATTAGCCAAAAACATTCAGTACTTC. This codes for CASSYPSGRLAKNIQYF.

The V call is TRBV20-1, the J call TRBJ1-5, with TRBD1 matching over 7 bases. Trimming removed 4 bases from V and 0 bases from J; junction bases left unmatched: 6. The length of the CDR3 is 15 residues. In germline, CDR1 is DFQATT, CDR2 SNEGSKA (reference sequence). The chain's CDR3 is CSATQTGSSNQPQHF. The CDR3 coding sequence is TGCAGTGCTACCCAGACAGGGAGTAGCAATCAGCCCCAGCATTTT.

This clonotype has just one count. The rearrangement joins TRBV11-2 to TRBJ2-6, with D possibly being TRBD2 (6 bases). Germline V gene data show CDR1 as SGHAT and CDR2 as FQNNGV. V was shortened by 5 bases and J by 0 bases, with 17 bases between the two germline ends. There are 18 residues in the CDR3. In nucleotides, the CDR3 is TGTGCCAGCAGCCAGACGGCGGGGCGGGCCTCTGGGGCCAACGTCCTGACTTTC. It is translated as CASSQTAGRASGANVLTF.

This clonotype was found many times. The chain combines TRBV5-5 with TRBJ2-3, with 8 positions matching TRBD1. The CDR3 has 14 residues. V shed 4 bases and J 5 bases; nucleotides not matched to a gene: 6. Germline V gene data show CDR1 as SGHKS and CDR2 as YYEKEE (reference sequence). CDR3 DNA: TGTGCCAGCAGCCGACAGGGGCAAGAAGATACGCAGTATTTT. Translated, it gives CASSRQGQEDTQYF.

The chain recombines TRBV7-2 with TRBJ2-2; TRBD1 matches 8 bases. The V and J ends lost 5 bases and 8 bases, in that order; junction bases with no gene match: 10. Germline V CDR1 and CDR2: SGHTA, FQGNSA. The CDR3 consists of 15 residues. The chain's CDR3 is CASSPVTGGAGELFF. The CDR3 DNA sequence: TGTGCCAGCAGCCCAGTCACAGGGGGAGCGGGGGAGCTGTTTTTT.